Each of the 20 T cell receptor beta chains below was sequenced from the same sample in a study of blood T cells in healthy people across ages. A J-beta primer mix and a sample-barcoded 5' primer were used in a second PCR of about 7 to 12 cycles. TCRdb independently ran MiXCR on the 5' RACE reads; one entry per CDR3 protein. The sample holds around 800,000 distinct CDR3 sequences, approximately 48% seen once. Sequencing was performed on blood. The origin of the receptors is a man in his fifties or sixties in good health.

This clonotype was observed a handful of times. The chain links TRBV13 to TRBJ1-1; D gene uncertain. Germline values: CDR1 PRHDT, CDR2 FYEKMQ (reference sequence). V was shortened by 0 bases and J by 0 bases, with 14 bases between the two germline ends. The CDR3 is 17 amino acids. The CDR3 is CASSLGSGSKLNTEAFF. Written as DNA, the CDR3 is TGTGCCAGCAGCTTAGGGTCAGGAAGTAAATTGAACACTGAAGCTTTCTTT.

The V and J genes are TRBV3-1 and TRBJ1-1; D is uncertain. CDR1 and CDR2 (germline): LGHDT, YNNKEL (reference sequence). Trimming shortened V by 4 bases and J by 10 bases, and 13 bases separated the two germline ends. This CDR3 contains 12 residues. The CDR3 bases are TGTGCCAGCAGCCCGAAGGGTACAAGAGCTTTCTTT. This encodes CASSPKGTRAFF.

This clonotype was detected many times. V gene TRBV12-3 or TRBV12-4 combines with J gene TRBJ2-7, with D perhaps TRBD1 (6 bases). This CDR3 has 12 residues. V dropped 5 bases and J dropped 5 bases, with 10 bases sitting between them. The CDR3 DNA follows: TGTGCCAGCAGTGCCACAGGGAACGAGCAGTACTTC. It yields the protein CASSATGNEQYF.

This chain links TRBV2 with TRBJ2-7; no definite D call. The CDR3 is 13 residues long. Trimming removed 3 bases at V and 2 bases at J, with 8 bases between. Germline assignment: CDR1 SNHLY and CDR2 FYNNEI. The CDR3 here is CASSDGPTYEQYF. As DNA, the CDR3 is TGTGCCAGCAGTGACGGGCCAACCTACGAGCAGTACTTC.

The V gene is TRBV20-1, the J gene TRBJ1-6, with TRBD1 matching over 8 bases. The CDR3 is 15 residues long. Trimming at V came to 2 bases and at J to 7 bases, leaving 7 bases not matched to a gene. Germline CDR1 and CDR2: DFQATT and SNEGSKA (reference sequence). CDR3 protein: CSARPDRGGNSPLHF. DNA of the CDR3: TGCAGTGCTAGACCCGACAGGGGTGGGAATTCACCCCTCCACTTT.

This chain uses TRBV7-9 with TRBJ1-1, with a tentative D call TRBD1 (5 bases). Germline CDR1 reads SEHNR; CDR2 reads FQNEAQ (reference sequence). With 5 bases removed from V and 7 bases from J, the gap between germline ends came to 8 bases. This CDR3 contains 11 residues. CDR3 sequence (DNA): TGTGCCAGCAGCCCTCAGGGTGAAGCTTTCTTT. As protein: CASSPQGEAFF. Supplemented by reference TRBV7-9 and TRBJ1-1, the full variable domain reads DTGVSQNPRHKITKRGQNVTFRCDPISEHNRLYWYRQTLGQGPEFLTYFQNEAQLEKSRLLSDRFSAERPKGSFSTLEIQRTEQGDSAMYLCASSPQGEAFFGQGTRLTVV.

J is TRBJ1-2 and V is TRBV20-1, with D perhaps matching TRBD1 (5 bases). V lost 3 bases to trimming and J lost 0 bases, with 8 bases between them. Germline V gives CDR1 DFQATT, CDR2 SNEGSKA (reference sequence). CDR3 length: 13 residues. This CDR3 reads CSASEGPNYGYTF. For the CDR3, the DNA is TGCAGTGCTAGTGAGGGACCTAACTATGGCTACACCTTC.

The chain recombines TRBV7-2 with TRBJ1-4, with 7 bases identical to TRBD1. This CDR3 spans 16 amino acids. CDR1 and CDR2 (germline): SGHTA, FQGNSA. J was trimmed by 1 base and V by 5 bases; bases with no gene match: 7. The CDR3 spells CASSPGQPGTNEKLFF. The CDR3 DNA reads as TGTGCCAGCAGCCCGGGACAGCCTGGAACTAATGAAAAACTGTTTTTT.

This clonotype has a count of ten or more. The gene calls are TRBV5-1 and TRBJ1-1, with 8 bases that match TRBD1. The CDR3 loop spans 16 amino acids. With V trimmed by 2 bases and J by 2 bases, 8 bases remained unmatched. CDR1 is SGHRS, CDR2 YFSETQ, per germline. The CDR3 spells CASSFGQGWENTEAFF. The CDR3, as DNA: TGCGCCAGCAGCTTCGGACAGGGATGGGAAAACACTGAAGCTTTCTTT.

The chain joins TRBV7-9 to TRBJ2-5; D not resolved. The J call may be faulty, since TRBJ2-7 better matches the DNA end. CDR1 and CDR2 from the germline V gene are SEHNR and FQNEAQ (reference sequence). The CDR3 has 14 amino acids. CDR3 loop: CASSFTERPGEQYF. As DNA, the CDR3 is TGTGCCAGCAGCTTCACTGAACGACCTGGCGAGCAGTACTTC.

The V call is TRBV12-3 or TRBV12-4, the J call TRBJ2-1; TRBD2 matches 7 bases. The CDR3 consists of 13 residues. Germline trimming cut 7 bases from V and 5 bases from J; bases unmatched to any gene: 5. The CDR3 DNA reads TGTGCCAGCACCCAAGCGGGGAACAATGAGCAGTTCTTC. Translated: CASTQAGNNEQFF.

For the CDR3, the DNA is TGTGCCTGGAACCCACCAGGGGCCTTCTATGGCTACACCTTC. Translation gives CAWNPPGAFYGYTF. The V call is TRBV30, the J call TRBJ1-2; D may be TRBD1 (6 bases). Trimming shortened V by 4 bases and J by 4 bases, and 16 bases separated the two germline ends. The CDR3 is 14 residues long. Germline-derived CDR1 and CDR2 are GTSNPN and SVGIG (reference sequence).

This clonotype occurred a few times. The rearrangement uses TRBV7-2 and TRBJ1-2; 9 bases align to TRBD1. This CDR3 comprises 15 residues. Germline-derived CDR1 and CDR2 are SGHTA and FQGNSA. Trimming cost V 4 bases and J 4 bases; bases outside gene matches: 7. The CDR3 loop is CASSWTGEASYGYTF. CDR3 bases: TGTGCCAGCAGCTGGACAGGGGAGGCTTCCTATGGCTACACCTTC.

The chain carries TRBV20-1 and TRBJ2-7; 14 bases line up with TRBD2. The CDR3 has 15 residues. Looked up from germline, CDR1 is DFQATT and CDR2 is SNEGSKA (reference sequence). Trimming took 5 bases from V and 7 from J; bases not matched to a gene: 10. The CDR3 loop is CSAPMTSGGAQEQYF. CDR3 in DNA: TGCAGTGCTCCGATGACTAGCGGGGGGGCTCAGGAGCAGTACTTC.

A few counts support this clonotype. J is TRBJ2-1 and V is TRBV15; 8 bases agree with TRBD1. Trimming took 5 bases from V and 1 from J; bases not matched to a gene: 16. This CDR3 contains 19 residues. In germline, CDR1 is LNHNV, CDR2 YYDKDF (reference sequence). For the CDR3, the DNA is TGTGCCACCAGCCGTAGACCAGGGGGCCTTTCGAAGTCCTACAATGAGCAGTTCTTC. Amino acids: CATSRRPGGLSKSYNEQFF.

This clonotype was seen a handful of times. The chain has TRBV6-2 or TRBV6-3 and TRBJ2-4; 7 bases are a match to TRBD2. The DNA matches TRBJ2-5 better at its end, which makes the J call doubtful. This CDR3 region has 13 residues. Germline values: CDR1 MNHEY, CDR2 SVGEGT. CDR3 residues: CASNSGGPGTQYF. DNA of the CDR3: TGTGCCAGCAACTCGGGGGGTCCAGGGACCCAGTACTTC.

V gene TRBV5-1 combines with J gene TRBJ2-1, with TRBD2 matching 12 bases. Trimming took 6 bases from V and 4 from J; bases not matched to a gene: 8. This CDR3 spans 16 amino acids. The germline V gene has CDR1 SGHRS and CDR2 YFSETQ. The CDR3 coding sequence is TGCGCCAGCACCGAAACTAGCGGGGGGAGATACAATGAGCAGTTCTTC. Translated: CASTETSGGRYNEQFF.

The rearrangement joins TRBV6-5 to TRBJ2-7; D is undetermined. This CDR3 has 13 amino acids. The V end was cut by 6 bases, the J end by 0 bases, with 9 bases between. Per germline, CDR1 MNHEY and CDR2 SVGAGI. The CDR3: CASRQSLSYEQYF. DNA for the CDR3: TGTGCCAGCAGGCAGTCCCTCTCCTACGAGCAGTACTTC.

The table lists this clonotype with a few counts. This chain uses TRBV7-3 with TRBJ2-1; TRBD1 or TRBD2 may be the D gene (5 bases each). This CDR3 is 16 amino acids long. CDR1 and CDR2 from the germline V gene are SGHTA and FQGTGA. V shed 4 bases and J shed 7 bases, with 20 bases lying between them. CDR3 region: CASSYQAGAPRNEQFF. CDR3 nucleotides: TGTGCCAGCAGCTACCAAGCCGGGGCGCCCCGGAATGAGCAGTTCTTC.

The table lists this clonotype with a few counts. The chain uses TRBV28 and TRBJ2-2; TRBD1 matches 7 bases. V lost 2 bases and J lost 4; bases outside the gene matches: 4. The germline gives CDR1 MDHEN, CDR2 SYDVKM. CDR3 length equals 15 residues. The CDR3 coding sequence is TGTGCCAGCAGTTTAGCCACAGGGGTCACCGGGGAGCTGTTTTTT. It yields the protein CASSLATGVTGELFF.